This T cell receptor (beta chain) was captured by sequencing in a study of Graves' ophthalmopathy and Graves' hyperthyroidism. Beta-chain TCR CDR3 regions were amplified from RNA transcripts. The workflow started with a first-round RT-PCR run with HTBI primers and then moved on to a second-round multiplex PCR. Via MiXCR, TCRdb re-called the multiplex PCR reads, giving one row per CDR3 protein. The table includes more than 1,000,000 distinct CDR3 sequences, around a third detected once. The germline gives CDR1 SGHAT, CDR2 FQDESV (reference sequence). J gave up 5 bases and V 5 bases, and 8 bases lay outside the gene matches. The CDR3 contains 15 residues.

The receptor's source is an adult man with Graves' hyperthyroidism. Sequenced input: peripheral blood or thyroid tissue (not recorded which). The V gene is TRBV11-1, the J gene TRBJ2-5; TRBD1 aligns across 10 bases. The chain's CDR3 is CASSKRQGASETQYF. DNA of the CDR3: TGTGCCAGCAGCAAACGACAGGGGGCATCTGAGACCCAGTACTTC.